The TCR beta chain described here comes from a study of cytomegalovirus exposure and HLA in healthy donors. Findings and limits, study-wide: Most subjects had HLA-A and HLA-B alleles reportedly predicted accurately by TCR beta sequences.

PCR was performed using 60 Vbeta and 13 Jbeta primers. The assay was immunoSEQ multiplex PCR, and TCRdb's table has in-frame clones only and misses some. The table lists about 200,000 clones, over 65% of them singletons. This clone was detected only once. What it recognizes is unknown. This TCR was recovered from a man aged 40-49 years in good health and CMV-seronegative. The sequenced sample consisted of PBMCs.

The CDR3 protein is CASSPNKQGIYGYTF. The CDR3 DNA follows: TGTGCCAGCAGTCCGAATAAACAGGGCATCTATGGCTACACCTTC. This chain links TRBV6-5 with TRBJ1-2; D possibly corresponds to TRBD1 (6 bases). Germline-derived CDR1 and CDR2 are MNHEY and SVGAGI. This CDR3 is built from 15 residues. V was clipped by 5 bases and J by 4 bases, with 17 bases between them.